This is a list of T cell receptor beta chains from one sample in a study of blood T cells in healthy people across ages. TCRdb re-called the 5' RACE reads with MiXCR, one entry per CDR3 protein. This sample has 1,500,000 or so distinct CDR3 sequences, with 59% found just once. Source material: blood. The receptors here all came from a man aged 18 to 29 in good health. The CDR3 runs from the conserved cysteine through the conserved F or W. Each record gives: J gene, clone size, V gene, D gene, CDR3 protein, CDR3 DNA. A D gene is named only where the DNA matches it firmly. The size entry is marked missing in some rows and otherwise reads once, few, many or a size class.

j_call: TRBJ2-2; clone_size: .; v_call: TRBV4-2; d_call: TRBD2; cdr3_aa: CASSQALAGDTGELFF; cdr3_nt: TGTGCCAGCAGCCAAGCCCTAGCGGGGGACACCGGGGAGCTGTTTTTT
j_call: TRBJ1-1; clone_size: .; v_call: TRBV18; d_call: .; cdr3_aa: CASSPMAVGTEAFF; cdr3_nt: TGTGCCAGCTCACCCATGGCCGTGGGCACTGAAGCTTTCTTT
j_call: TRBJ1-1; clone_size: once; v_call: TRBV29-1; d_call: .; cdr3_aa: CSVEPLRGTEAFF; cdr3_nt: TGCAGCGTTGAACCTCTGCGGGGCACTGAAGCTTTCTTT
j_call: TRBJ2-1; clone_size: few; v_call: TRBV7-6; d_call: .; cdr3_aa: CASSLGWKTEYNEQFF; cdr3_nt: TGTGCCAGCAGCTTAGGATGGAAGACAGAGTACAATGAGCAGTTCTTC
j_call: TRBJ2-1; clone_size: .; v_call: TRBV27; d_call: .; cdr3_aa: CASSLSGRLYNEQFF; cdr3_nt: TGTGCCAGCAGTTTATCAGGGAGACTATACAATGAGCAGTTCTTC
j_call: TRBJ2-3; clone_size: .; v_call: TRBV27; d_call: .; cdr3_aa: CASRPEFTDTQYF; cdr3_nt: TGTGCCAGCAGGCCCGAATTCACAGATACGCAGTATTTT
j_call: TRBJ2-3; clone_size: .; v_call: TRBV7-9; d_call: .; cdr3_aa: CASSPAGLRVTQYF; cdr3_nt: TGTGCCAGCAGCCCGGCGGGCCTTAGGGTCACGCAGTATTTT
j_call: TRBJ1-6; clone_size: few; v_call: TRBV7-9; d_call: TRBD1; cdr3_aa: CASSLARDRGRSPLHF; cdr3_nt: TGTGCCAGCAGCTTAGCCCGGGACAGGGGCCGATCACCCCTCCACTTT
j_call: TRBJ2-1; clone_size: .; v_call: TRBV13; d_call: .; cdr3_aa: CASSDPNGHNEQFF; cdr3_nt: TGTGCCAGCAGCGACCCCAACGGCCACAATGAGCAGTTCTTC
j_call: TRBJ1-2; clone_size: .; v_call: TRBV7-2; d_call: TRBD1; cdr3_aa: CASSYTAGGHTF; cdr3_nt: TGTGCCAGCAGCTACACCGCAGGGGGCCACACCTTC
j_call: TRBJ1-2; clone_size: .; v_call: TRBV6-1; d_call: .; cdr3_aa: CASLGEGDYGYTF; cdr3_nt: TGTGCCAGCTTGGGGGAGGGAGATTATGGCTACACCTTC
j_call: TRBJ2-3; clone_size: .; v_call: TRBV4-3; d_call: .; cdr3_aa: CASSQEGTYHTGTQYF; cdr3_nt: TGCGCCAGCAGCCAAGAAGGTACCTACCATACAGGTACGCAGTATTTT
j_call: TRBJ2-3; clone_size: .; v_call: TRBV6-1; d_call: TRBD1; cdr3_aa: CASRLDRGGTDTQYF; cdr3_nt: TGTGCCAGCAGATTGGACAGGGGAGGCACAGATACGCAGTATTTT
j_call: TRBJ2-7; clone_size: .; v_call: TRBV5-1; d_call: .; cdr3_aa: CASSFTQYYEQYF; cdr3_nt: TGCGCCAGCAGCTTTACACAGTACTACGAGCAGTACTTC
j_call: TRBJ2-3; clone_size: .; v_call: TRBV6-6; d_call: .; cdr3_aa: CASSRTRTDTQYF; cdr3_nt: TGTGCCAGCAGCCGGACTCGCACAGATACGCAGTATTTT
j_call: TRBJ2-7; clone_size: .; v_call: TRBV4-1; d_call: .; cdr3_aa: CASSQGWGSYEQYF; cdr3_nt: TGCGCCAGCAGCCAAGGTTGGGGCTCCTACGAGCAGTACTTC
j_call: TRBJ2-5; clone_size: .; v_call: TRBV3-1; d_call: .; cdr3_aa: CASSQVGMGLQETQYF; cdr3_nt: TGTGCCAGCAGCCAAGTTGGAATGGGCTTACAAGAGACCCAGTACTTC
j_call: TRBJ2-5; clone_size: .; v_call: TRBV4-3; d_call: TRBD2; cdr3_aa: CASSQDQYRGGQETQYF; cdr3_nt: TGCGCCAGCAGCCAAGATCAGTATCGGGGGGGACAAGAGACCCAGTACTTC
j_call: TRBJ2-1; clone_size: .; v_call: TRBV11-2; d_call: .; cdr3_aa: CASSPIRNEQFF; cdr3_nt: TGTGCCAGCAGCCCGATCAGGAATGAGCAGTTCTTC
j_call: TRBJ1-1; clone_size: .; v_call: TRBV29-1; d_call: TRBD1; cdr3_aa: CSARWTGGGDTEAFF; cdr3_nt: TGCAGCGCACGATGGACAGGGGGTGGGGACACTGAAGCTTTCTTT
j_call: TRBJ2-3; clone_size: .; v_call: TRBV27; d_call: .; cdr3_aa: CASSLIRNSDWARDMQYF; cdr3_nt: TGTGCCAGCAGTTTAATCAGGAACAGCGACTGGGCGAGGGATATGCAGTATTTT
j_call: TRBJ2-7; clone_size: .; v_call: TRBV9; d_call: .; cdr3_aa: CASSPRLSAYEQYF; cdr3_nt: TGTGCCAGCAGCCCCCGGCTATCGGCCTACGAGCAGTACTTC
j_call: TRBJ1-4; clone_size: few; v_call: TRBV27; d_call: .; cdr3_aa: CASRLQDKTFEKLFF; cdr3_nt: TGTGCCAGCAGACTGCAGGACAAGACCTTTGAAAAACTGTTTTTT
j_call: TRBJ2-1; clone_size: .; v_call: TRBV15; d_call: .; cdr3_aa: CATSRYSSGNEQFF; cdr3_nt: TGTGCCACCAGCAGATACTCCAGCGGGAATGAGCAGTTCTTC
j_call: TRBJ2-7; clone_size: .; v_call: TRBV4-1; d_call: TRBD2; cdr3_aa: CASSQVRSGRGEQYF; cdr3_nt: TGCGCCAGCAGCCAAGTTAGGTCAGGGAGGGGCGAGCAGTACTTC
j_call: TRBJ2-5; clone_size: .; v_call: TRBV15; d_call: .; cdr3_aa: CATSRVLGEVELTVQTQYF; cdr3_nt: TGTGCCACCAGCAGAGTTTTGGGGGAAGTCGAGTTGACAGTTCAGACCCAGTACTTC
j_call: TRBJ2-1; clone_size: .; v_call: TRBV25-1; d_call: .; cdr3_aa: CASSDLRGTHRGEQFF; cdr3_nt: TGTGCCAGCAGTGACCTTCGCGGCACGCATCGGGGGGAGCAGTTCTTC
j_call: TRBJ2-2; clone_size: .; v_call: TRBV29-1; d_call: .; cdr3_aa: CSVSRGWNTGELFF; cdr3_nt: TGCAGCGTTTCAAGGGGATGGAACACCGGGGAGCTGTTTTTT
j_call: TRBJ1-1; clone_size: few; v_call: TRBV11-1; d_call: .; cdr3_aa: CASSPGFGTEAFF; cdr3_nt: TGTGCCAGCAGCCCTGGCTTCGGGACTGAAGCTTTCTTT
j_call: TRBJ2-5; clone_size: .; v_call: TRBV4-1; d_call: .; cdr3_aa: CASSPAGGQETQYF; cdr3_nt: TGCGCCAGCAGCCCAGCCGGGGGCCAAGAGACCCAGTACTTC
j_call: TRBJ2-1; clone_size: .; v_call: TRBV12-3/TRBV12-4; d_call: TRBD1; cdr3_aa: CASSPHRGQGDEQFF; cdr3_nt: TGTGCCAGCAGCCCCCATAGGGGACAGGGGGATGAGCAGTTCTTC
j_call: TRBJ2-1; clone_size: .; v_call: TRBV10-3; d_call: TRBD2; cdr3_aa: CAISSSSLAGNNEQFF; cdr3_nt: TGTGCCATCAGTTCGTCCAGCCTAGCGGGAAACAATGAGCAGTTCTTC
j_call: TRBJ2-1; clone_size: .; v_call: TRBV3-1; d_call: TRBD2; cdr3_aa: CASSPGLAETMKQFF; cdr3_nt: TGTGCCAGCAGCCCGGGACTAGCGGAGACAATGAAGCAGTTCTTC
j_call: TRBJ2-7; clone_size: .; v_call: TRBV20-1; d_call: TRBD1; cdr3_aa: CSALSPTGVYEQYF; cdr3_nt: TGCAGTGCTTTAAGTCCGACAGGGGTCTACGAGCAGTACTTC
j_call: TRBJ1-5; clone_size: .; v_call: TRBV15; d_call: .; cdr3_aa: CATSRGLGNQPQHF; cdr3_nt: TGTGCCACCAGCAGAGGACTCGGCAATCAGCCCCAGCATTTT
j_call: TRBJ2-1; clone_size: few; v_call: TRBV6-5; d_call: .; cdr3_aa: CASRPGISYNEQFF; cdr3_nt: TGTGCCAGCAGGCCCGGGATTTCCTACAATGAGCAGTTCTTC
j_call: TRBJ1-2; clone_size: .; v_call: TRBV21-1; d_call: .; cdr3_aa: CASTITEGGYTF; cdr3_nt: TGTGCCAGCACCATAACCGAGGGCGGCTACACCTTC
j_call: TRBJ2-1; clone_size: .; v_call: TRBV25-1; d_call: TRBD2; cdr3_aa: CASSALGREPPNEQFF; cdr3_nt: TGTGCCAGCAGTGCCCTTGGGCGGGAGCCACCCAATGAGCAGTTCTTC
j_call: TRBJ1-1; clone_size: .; v_call: TRBV9; d_call: .; cdr3_aa: CASSPHYTEAFF; cdr3_nt: TGTGCCAGCAGCCCCCACTACACTGAAGCTTTCTTT
j_call: TRBJ1-2; clone_size: few; v_call: TRBV29-1; d_call: .; cdr3_aa: CSVETGAPSHGYTF; cdr3_nt: TGCAGCGTTGAAACCGGGGCTCCGTCGCATGGCTACACCTTC
j_call: TRBJ1-4; clone_size: few; v_call: TRBV4-3; d_call: .; cdr3_aa: CASRQSGVGNNEKLFF; cdr3_nt: TGCGCCAGCAGACAATCTGGGGTGGGGAATAATGAAAAACTGTTTTTT
j_call: TRBJ1-2; clone_size: few; v_call: TRBV10-3; d_call: .; cdr3_aa: CAISESEGVYGYTF; cdr3_nt: TGTGCCATCAGTGAGTCGGAGGGTGTCTATGGCTACACCTTC
j_call: TRBJ2-5; clone_size: .; v_call: TRBV7-8; d_call: TRBD2; cdr3_aa: CASSLRLAGTKQYF; cdr3_nt: TGTGCCAGCAGCTTAAGACTAGCGGGGACGAAGCAGTACTTC
j_call: TRBJ1-2; clone_size: .; v_call: TRBV29-1; d_call: .; cdr3_aa: CSVSGARGYTF; cdr3_nt: TGCAGCGTTTCGGGGGCGCGTGGCTACACCTTC
j_call: TRBJ1-4; clone_size: many; v_call: TRBV29-1; d_call: .; cdr3_aa: CSVELFGGGLFF; cdr3_nt: TGCAGCGTTGAATTGTTTGGAGGGGGACTGTTTTTT
j_call: TRBJ2-1; clone_size: few; v_call: TRBV7-9; d_call: .; cdr3_aa: CASRSRESNEQFF; cdr3_nt: TGTGCCAGCAGGTCTCGGGAGTCAAATGAGCAGTTCTTC
j_call: TRBJ2-4; clone_size: .; v_call: TRBV12-3/TRBV12-4; d_call: TRBD1; cdr3_aa: CASSLGNIGQGAVAKNIQYF; cdr3_nt: TGTGCCAGCAGTTTAGGAAATATTGGACAGGGGGCTGTCGCCAAAAACATTCAGTACTTC
j_call: TRBJ1-1; clone_size: .; v_call: TRBV6-2/TRBV6-3; d_call: .; cdr3_aa: CASSSRDPNTEAFF; cdr3_nt: TGTGCCAGCAGTAGCCGGGACCCGAACACTGAAGCTTTCTTT
j_call: TRBJ2-5; clone_size: many; v_call: TRBV3-1; d_call: TRBD2; cdr3_aa: CASAAGVQETQYF; cdr3_nt: TGTGCCAGCGCTGCGGGGGTCCAAGAGACCCAGTACTTC
j_call: TRBJ2-7; clone_size: .; v_call: TRBV5-6; d_call: .; cdr3_aa: CASSYLFTGKNYEQYF; cdr3_nt: TGTGCCAGCAGCTACCTTTTCACAGGGAAAAACTACGAGCAGTACTTC
j_call: TRBJ1-5; clone_size: .; v_call: TRBV6-5; d_call: .; cdr3_aa: CASNKKGSNQPQHF; cdr3_nt: TGTGCCAGCAATAAAAAGGGGAGCAATCAGCCCCAGCATTTT
j_call: TRBJ2-3; clone_size: few; v_call: TRBV2; d_call: .; cdr3_aa: CASSPDGPATQYF; cdr3_nt: TGTGCCAGCAGCCCTGACGGACCCGCTACGCAGTATTTT
j_call: TRBJ1-1; clone_size: .; v_call: TRBV4-1; d_call: .; cdr3_aa: CASSHPPQLTGGYAFF; cdr3_nt: TGCGCCAGCAGCCACCCCCCCCAGTTGACAGGAGGCTATGCTTTCTTT
j_call: TRBJ1-2; clone_size: .; v_call: TRBV7-9; d_call: .; cdr3_aa: CASSLEGGGFYGYTF; cdr3_nt: TGTGCCAGCAGCTTAGAGGGGGGAGGCTTCTATGGCTACACCTTC